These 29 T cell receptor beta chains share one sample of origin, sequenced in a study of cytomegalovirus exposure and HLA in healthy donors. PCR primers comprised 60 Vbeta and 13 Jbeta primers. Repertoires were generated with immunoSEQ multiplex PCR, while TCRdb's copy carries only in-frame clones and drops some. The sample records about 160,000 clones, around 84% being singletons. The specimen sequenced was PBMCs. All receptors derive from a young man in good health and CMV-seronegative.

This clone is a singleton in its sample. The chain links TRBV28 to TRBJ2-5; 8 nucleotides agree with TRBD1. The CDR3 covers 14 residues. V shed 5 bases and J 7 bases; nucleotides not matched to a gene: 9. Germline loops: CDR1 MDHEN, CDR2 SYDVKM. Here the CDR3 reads CASSLSDRAGTQYF. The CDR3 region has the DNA TGTGCCAGCAGTCTCTCGGACAGGGCGGGGACCCAGTACTTC.

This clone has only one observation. The CDR3 protein is CASSQDPEIDTQYF. In nucleotides, the CDR3 is TGTGCCAGCAGCCAAGATCCCGAGATAGATACGCAGTATTTT. The rearrangement uses TRBV4-2 and TRBJ2-3, with D unclear. The V end was cut by 0 bases, the J end by 5 bases, with 9 bases between. The CDR3 is 14 residues long. The germline gives CDR1 LGHNA, CDR2 YNFKEQ.

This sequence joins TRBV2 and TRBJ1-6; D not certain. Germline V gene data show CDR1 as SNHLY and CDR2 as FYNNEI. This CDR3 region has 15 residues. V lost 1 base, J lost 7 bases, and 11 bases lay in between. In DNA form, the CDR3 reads TGTGCCAGCAGTGAAGAAGGGAGGCAAAATTCACCCCTCCACTTT. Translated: CASSEEGRQNSPLHF.

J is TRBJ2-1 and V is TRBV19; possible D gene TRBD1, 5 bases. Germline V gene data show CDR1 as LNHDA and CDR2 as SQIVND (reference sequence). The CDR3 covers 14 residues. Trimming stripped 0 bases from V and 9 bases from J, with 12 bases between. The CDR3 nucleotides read TGTGCCAGTAGTATAGACCCCAGCAGGGTTGAGCAGTTCTTC. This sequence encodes CASSIDPSRVEQFF.

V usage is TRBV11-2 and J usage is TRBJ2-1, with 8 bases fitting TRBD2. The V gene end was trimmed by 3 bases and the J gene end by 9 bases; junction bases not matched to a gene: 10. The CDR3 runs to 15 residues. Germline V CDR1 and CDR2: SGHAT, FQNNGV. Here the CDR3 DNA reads TGTGCCAGCAGCTTCGGTAGCGGGGAGGGGGGTGAGCAGTTCTTC. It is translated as CASSFGSGEGGEQFF.

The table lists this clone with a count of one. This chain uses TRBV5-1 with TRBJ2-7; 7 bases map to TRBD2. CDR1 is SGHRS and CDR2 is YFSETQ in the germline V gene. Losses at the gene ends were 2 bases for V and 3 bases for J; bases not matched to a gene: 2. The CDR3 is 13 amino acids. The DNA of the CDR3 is TGCGCCAGCAGCTTTGGGGGGGACTACGAGCAGTACTTC. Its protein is CASSFGGDYEQYF.

This chain's CDR3 is CASSEIGGTGNEQFF. CDR3 bases: TGTGCCAGCAGCGAAATAGGGGGTACGGGCAATGAGCAGTTCTTC. The chain employs TRBV9 and TRBJ2-1, with a possible D match to TRBD1 (6 bases). Germline lookup yields CDR1 SGDLS and CDR2 YYNGEE. This CDR3 is built from 15 residues. The V and J ends lost 3 bases and 6 bases respectively, with 16 bases between them.

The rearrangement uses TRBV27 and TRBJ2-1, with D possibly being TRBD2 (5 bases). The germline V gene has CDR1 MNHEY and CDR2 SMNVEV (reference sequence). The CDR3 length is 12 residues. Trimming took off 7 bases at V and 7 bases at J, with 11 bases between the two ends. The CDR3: CASTSWENEQFF. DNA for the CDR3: TGTGCCAGCACTTCCTGGGAGAATGAGCAGTTCTTC.

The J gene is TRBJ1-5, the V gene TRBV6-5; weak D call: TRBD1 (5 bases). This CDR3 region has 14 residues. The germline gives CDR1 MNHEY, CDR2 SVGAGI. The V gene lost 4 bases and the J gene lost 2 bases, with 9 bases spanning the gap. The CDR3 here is CASSSPGGNQPQHF. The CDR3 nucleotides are TGTGCCAGCAGTTCTCCGGGGGGCAATCAGCCCCAGCATTTT.

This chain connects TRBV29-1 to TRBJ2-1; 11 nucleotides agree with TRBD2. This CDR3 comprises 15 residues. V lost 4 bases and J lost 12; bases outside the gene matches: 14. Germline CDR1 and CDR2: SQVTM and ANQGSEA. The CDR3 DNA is TGCAGCGTTGCCTCCTCTACTAGCGGGAGCCGGGGGCAGTTCTTC. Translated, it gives CSVASSTSGSRGQFF.

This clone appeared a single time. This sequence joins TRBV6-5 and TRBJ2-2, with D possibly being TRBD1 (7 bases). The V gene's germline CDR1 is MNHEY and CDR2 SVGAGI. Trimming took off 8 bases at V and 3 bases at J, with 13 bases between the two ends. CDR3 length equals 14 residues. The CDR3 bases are TGTGCCAGCGCCCCCAGGGGGGACACCGGGGAGCTGTTTTTT. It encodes CASAPRGDTGELFF.

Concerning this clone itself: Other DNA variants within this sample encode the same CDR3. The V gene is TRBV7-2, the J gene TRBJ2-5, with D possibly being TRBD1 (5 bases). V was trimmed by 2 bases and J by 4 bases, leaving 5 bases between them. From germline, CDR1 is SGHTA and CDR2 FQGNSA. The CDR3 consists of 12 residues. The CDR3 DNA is TGTGCCAGCAGCTTAAGGGGAGAGACCCAGTACTTC. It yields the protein CASSLRGETQYF.

The CDR3 is CASSTRTGGDTEAFF. As DNA, the CDR3 is TGTGCCAGCAGCACCCGGACAGGGGGCGACACTGAAGCTTTCTTT. V and J are TRBV13 and TRBJ1-1; 11 bases fit TRBD1. V lost 5 bases to trimming and J lost 3 bases; unmatched junction nucleotides: 5. CDR1 is PRHDT, CDR2 FYEKMQ, per germline (reference sequence). This CDR3 spans 15 amino acids.

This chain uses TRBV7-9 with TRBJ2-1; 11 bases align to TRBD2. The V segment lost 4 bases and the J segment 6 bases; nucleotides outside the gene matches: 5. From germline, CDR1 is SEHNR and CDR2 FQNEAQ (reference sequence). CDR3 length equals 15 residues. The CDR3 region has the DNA TGTGCCAGCAGCTCCCTCGGGACTAGCGGCAATGAGCAGTTCTTC. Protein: CASSSLGTSGNEQFF.

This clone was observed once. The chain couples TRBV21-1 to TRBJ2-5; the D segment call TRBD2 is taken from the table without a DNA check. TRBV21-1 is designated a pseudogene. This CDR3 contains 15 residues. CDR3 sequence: CASSKGDSYQETQYF. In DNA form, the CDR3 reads TGTGCCAGCAGCAAAGGGGACTCGTACCAAGAGACCCAGTACTTC.

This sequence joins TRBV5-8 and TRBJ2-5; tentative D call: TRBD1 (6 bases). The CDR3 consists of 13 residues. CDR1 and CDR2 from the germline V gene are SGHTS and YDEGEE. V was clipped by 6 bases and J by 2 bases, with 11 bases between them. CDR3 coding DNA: TGTGCCAGCAATCCCGACAGGCAAGAGACCCAGTACTTC. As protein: CASNPDRQETQYF.

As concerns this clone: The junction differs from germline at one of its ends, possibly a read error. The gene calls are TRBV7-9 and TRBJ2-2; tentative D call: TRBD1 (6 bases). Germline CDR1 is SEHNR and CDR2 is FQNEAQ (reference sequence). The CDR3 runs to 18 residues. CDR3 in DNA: TGTTCCAGCAGCTTATCCCCCGACTGGTGGGGGCGCACCGGGGAGCTGTTTTTT. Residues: CSSSLSPDWWGRTGELFF. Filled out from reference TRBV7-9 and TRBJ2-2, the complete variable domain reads DTGVSQNPRHKITKRGQNVTFRCDPISEHNRLYWYRQTLGQGPEFLTYFQNEAQLEKSRLLSDRFSAERPKGSFSTLEIQRTEQGDSAMYLCSSSLSPDWWGRTGELFFGEGSRLTVL.

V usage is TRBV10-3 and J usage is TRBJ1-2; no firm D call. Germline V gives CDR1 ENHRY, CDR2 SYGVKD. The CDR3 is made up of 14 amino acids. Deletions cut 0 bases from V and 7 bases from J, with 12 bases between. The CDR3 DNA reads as TGTGCCATCAGTGAGTCAGAGGTTTGGAGTGGCTACACCTTC. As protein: CAISESEVWSGYTF.

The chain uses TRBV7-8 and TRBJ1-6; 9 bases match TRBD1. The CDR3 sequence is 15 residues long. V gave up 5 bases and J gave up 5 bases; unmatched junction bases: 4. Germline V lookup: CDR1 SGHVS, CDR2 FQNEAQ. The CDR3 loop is CASSLRDRDNSPLHF. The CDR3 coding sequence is TGTGCCAGCAGCCTAAGGGACAGGGATAATTCACCCCTCCACTTT. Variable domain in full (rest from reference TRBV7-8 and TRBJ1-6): GAGVSQSPRYKVAKRGQDVALRCDPISGHVSLFWYQQALGQGPEFLTYFQNEAQLDKSGLPSDRFFAERPEGSVSTLKIQRTQQEDSAVYLCASSLRDRDNSPLHFGNGTRLTVT.

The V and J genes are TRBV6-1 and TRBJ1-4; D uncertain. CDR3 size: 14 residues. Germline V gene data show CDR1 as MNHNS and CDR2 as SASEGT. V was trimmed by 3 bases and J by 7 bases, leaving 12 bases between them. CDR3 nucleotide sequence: TGTGCCAGCAGTGACCGGGTCTTAGGTGAAAAACTGTTTTTT. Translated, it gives CASSDRVLGEKLFF.

CDR3 DNA: TGTGCCACCAGCCCGAGGCGGATTTCCTATAATTCACCCCTCCACTTT. It codes for CATSPRRISYNSPLHF. The chain uses TRBV15 and TRBJ1-6; D is unresolved. The V end was cut by 5 bases, the J end by 1 base, with 12 bases between. Germline CDR1 and CDR2: LNHNV and YYDKDF (reference sequence). The CDR3 spans 16 residues.

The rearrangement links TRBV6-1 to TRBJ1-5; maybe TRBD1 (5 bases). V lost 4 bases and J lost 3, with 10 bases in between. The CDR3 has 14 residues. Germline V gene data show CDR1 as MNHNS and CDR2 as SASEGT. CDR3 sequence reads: CASSVGHDNQPQHF. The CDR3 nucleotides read TGTGCCAGCAGTGTCGGACATGACAATCAGCCCCAGCATTTT.

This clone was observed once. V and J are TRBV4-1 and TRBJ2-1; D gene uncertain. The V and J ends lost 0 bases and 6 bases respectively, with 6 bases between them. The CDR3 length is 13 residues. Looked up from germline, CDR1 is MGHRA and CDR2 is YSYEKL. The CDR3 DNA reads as TGCGCCAGCAGCCAAGATCTGGCCAATGAGCAGTTCTTC. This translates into CASSQDLANEQFF.

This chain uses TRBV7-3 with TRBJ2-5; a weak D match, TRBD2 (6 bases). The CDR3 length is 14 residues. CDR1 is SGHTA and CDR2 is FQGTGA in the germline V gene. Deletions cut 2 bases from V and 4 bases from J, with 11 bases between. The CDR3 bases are TGTGCCAGCAGCTTATTTGGGGGGACAGAGACCCAGTACTTC. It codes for CASSLFGGTETQYF. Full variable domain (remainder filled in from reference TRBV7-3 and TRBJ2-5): GAGVSQTPSNKVTEKGKYVELRCDPISGHTALYWYRQSLGQGPEFLIYFQGTGAADDSGLPNDRFFAVRPEGSVSTLKIQRTERGDSAVYLCASSLFGGTETQYFGPGTRLLVL.

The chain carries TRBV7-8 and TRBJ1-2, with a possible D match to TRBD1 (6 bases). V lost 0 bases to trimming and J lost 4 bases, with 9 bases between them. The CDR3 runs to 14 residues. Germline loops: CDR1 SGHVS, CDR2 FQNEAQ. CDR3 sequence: CASSLAGAGYGYTF. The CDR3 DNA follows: TGTGCCAGCAGCTTAGCGGGGGCTGGCTATGGCTACACCTTC. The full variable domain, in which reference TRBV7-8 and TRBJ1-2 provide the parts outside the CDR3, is GAGVSQSPRYKVAKRGQDVALRCDPISGHVSLFWYQQALGQGPEFLTYFQNEAQLDKSGLPSDRFFAERPEGSVSTLKIQRTQQEDSAVYLCASSLAGAGYGYTFGSGTRLTVV.

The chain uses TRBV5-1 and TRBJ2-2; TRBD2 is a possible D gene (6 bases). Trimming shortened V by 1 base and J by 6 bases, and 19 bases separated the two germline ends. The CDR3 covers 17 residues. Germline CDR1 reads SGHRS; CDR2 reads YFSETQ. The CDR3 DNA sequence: TGCGCCAGCAGCTTGATTAGCGGAATAGTTGGGGCCGGGGAGCTGTTTTTT. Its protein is CASSLISGIVGAGELFF.

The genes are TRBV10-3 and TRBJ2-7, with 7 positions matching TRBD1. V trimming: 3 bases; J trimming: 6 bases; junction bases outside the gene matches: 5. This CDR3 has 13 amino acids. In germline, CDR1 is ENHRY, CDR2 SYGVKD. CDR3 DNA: TGTGCCATCAGTGATCGGACAGGCTCCGAGCAGTACTTC. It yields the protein CAISDRTGSEQYF.

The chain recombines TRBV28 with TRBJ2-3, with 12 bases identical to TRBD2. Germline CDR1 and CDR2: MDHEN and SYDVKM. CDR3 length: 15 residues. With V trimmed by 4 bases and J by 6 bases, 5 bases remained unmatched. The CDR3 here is CASSSRTSGKDTQYF. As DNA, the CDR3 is TGTGCCAGCAGTTCCAGGACTAGCGGGAAGGATACGCAGTATTTT.

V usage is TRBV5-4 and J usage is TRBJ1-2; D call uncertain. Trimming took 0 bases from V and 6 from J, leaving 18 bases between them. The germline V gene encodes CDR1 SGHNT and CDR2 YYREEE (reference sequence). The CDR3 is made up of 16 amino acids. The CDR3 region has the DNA TGTGCCAGCAGCTTGGTCCCGGCGGGGTCCCCGGATGGCTACACCTTC. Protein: CASSLVPAGSPDGYTF.